This TCR beta chain was sequenced during a study of regulatory T cells in long-lasting Graves disease. General study points: Accuracy could have been hurt by small sample size.

Regarding this clonotype: Its antigen is undetermined.

There are 12 residues in the CDR3. The V gene's germline CDR1 is LNHDA and CDR2 SQIVND (reference sequence). Trimming took off 1 base at V and 7 bases at J, with 5 bases between the two ends. HTBI primers from iRepertoire and Arm-PCR of CDR3 regions yielded the TCR beta libraries. From the multiplex PCR reads, TCRdb called clonotypes with MiXCR, one entry per CDR3 protein. Among approximately 470,000 distinct CDR3 sequences listed, about 16% were seen once. The time point: newly diagnosed GD, antithyroid drugs for less than 3 months. From RNA extracted from PBMCs, the TCR library was made. The sample also formed part of further work on T cells in Graves' hyperthyroidism and ophthalmopathy.

This chain links TRBV19 with TRBJ2-1; no definite D call. The receptor was isolated from a man aged 35-49 years with Graves disease. Sample: peripheral blood mononuclear cells (PBMCs), taken at new diagnosis, from a patient treated with antithyroid drugs. CDR3 DNA sequence: TGTGCCAGTAGTATAGTCGCGAATGAGCAGTTCTTC. Amino acid sequence: CASSIVANEQFF.